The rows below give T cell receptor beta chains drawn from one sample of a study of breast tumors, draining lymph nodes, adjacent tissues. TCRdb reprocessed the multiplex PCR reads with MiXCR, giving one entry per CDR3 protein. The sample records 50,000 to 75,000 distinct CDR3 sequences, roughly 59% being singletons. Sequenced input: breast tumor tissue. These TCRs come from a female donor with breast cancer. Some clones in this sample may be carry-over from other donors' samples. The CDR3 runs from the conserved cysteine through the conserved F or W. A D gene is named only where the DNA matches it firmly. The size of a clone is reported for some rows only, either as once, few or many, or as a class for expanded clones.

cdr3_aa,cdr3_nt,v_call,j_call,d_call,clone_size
CASSEPGQGKSYTF,TGCGCCAGCAGTGAGCCGGGACAGGGTAAAAGCTACACCTTC,TRBV10-2,TRBJ1-2,TRBD1,.
CASQTSGRINEQFF,TGTGCCAGCCAGACTAGCGGGAGGATAAATGAGCAGTTCTTC,TRBV28,TRBJ2-1,TRBD2,many
CASRVTSGHYNEQFF,TGTGCCAGCAGGGTTACTAGCGGGCACTACAATGAGCAGTTCTTC,TRBV2,TRBJ2-1,TRBD2,.
CASSFLPGGVEQYF,TGTGCTAGCAGCTTCCTCCCCGGCGGGGTCGAGCAGTACTTC,TRBV7-2,TRBJ2-7,.,.
CASSLISGGDTQYF,TGCGCCAGCAGCTTAATTAGCGGGGGAGACACCCAGTACTTC,TRBV5-1,TRBJ2-5,TRBD2,many
CSVGPGQSSRTSTGGYTF,TGCAGCGTTGGTCCGGGACAGTCTTCTCGAACCTCGACCGGTGGCTACACCTTC,TRBV29-1,TRBJ1-2,TRBD1,.
CASSSLAGGPPEQFF,TGTGCCAGCAGTTCCCTAGCGGGAGGCCCACCTGAGCAGTTCTTC,TRBV6-5,TRBJ2-1,TRBD2,.
CASSSQGGTGELFF,TGCGCCAGCAGTAGCCAGGGGGGCACCGGGGAGCTGTTTTTT,TRBV5-1,TRBJ2-2,.,many
CSAPRTSGGNKQYF,TGCAGTGCCCCCAGGACTAGCGGGGGCAATAAACAGTACTTC,TRBV20-1,TRBJ2-7,TRBD2,.
CASSFDRGSNEQYF,TGTGCCAGCAGCTTCGACAGGGGTTCTAACGAGCAGTACTTC,TRBV5-4,TRBJ2-7,TRBD1,once
CASSQGGGAGNTIYF,TGCGCCAGCAGCCAAGGGGGAGGGGCTGGAAACACCATATATTTT,TRBV4-1,TRBJ1-3,.,.
CASSLEDNTDTQYF,TGTGCCAGCAGCTTAGAGGACAACACAGATACGCAGTATTTT,TRBV7-3,TRBJ2-3,.,once
CAISEGGLAYEQFF,TGTGCCATCAGTGAAGGAGGACTAGCCTATGAGCAGTTCTTC,TRBV10-3,TRBJ2-1,TRBD2,once
CASSLETGGLFF,TGTGCCAGCAGCTTAGAGACAGGTGGGCTGTTTTTT,TRBV7-9,TRBJ2-2,.,.
CASSENRDQTQYF,TGTGCCAGCAGTGAGAACAGGGATCAGACCCAGTACTTC,TRBV2,TRBJ2-5,.,.
CATSPRAQETQYF,TGTGCCACCAGTCCCAGGGCCCAAGAGACCCAGTACTTC,TRBV15,TRBJ2-5,.,many
CASSLDGRALGPGNEQFF,TGTGCCAGCAGCTTAGACGGGAGGGCCCTTGGTCCTGGCAATGAGCAGTTCTTC,TRBV7-3,TRBJ2-1,TRBD2,.
CASSQNMAYGQYF,TGCGCCAGCAGCCAGAATATGGCCTACGGGCAGTACTTC,TRBV3-1,TRBJ2-7,.,once
CASSLGQVGTQYF,TGTGCCAGCAGCTTGGGCCAAGTAGGTACGCAGTATTTT,TRBV5-6,TRBJ2-3,.,.
CVGSLLTGSGANVLTF,TGTGTCGGCAGCTTACTTACAGGGTCTGGGGCCAACGTCCTGACTTTC,TRBV7-9,TRBJ2-6,.,.
CASSLDREYYEQYF,TGTGCCAGCAGTTTAGACAGGGAGTACTACGAGCAGTACTTC,TRBV7-2,TRBJ2-7,TRBD1,.
CASSLGLDTEAFF,TGCGCCAGCAGCTTGGGCCTGGACACTGAAGCTTTCTTT,TRBV5-1,TRBJ1-1,.,few
CASSEEYPRTGMAFF,TGTGCCAGCAGTGAAGAATACCCGAGGACAGGGATGGCTTTCTTT,TRBV25-1,TRBJ1-1,TRBD1,.
CASSLAGTGDEKLFF,TGTGCCAGCAGTTTAGCGGGGACAGGGGATGAAAAACTGTTTTTT,TRBV12-3/TRBV12-4,TRBJ1-4,TRBD1,.
CASRPDRHQPQHF,TGTGCCAGCAGACCAGACCGTCATCAGCCCCAGCATTTT,TRBV6-5,TRBJ1-5,.,many
CASRAGTSADTQYF,TGTGCCAGCAGGGCCGGGACTAGCGCAGATACGCAGTATTTT,TRBV2,TRBJ2-3,TRBD2,.